These 25 T cell receptor beta chains came from one sample sequenced in a study of CD8 T cells in Susac syndrome. Reverse transcription used about 0.45 to 1 ug RNA and random hexamers. MiXCR, run by TCRdb on the immunoSEQ multiplex PCR reads, gives a single entry per CDR3 protein. Here the sample spans approximately 46,000 distinct CDR3 sequences, almost 95% being singletons. Sequenced sample: CD8+ T cells from PBMCs. These receptors all stem from a human donor in good health.

J is TRBJ1-2 and V is TRBV9; TRBD1 matches at 8 bases. The CDR3 runs to 14 residues. The junction had 6 bases not matched to a gene; V was cut back by 4 bases and J by 4 bases. Looked up from germline, CDR1 is SGDLS and CDR2 is YYNGEE. The CDR3 here is CASSMTGAFYGYTF. CDR3 DNA: TGTGCCAGCAGCATGACAGGGGCCTTCTATGGCTACACCTTC.

A single count supports this clonotype. The rearrangement uses TRBV2 and TRBJ2-1, with D tentatively TRBD1 or TRBD2 (7 bases each). Trimming cost V 2 bases and J 8 bases, with 16 bases left between them. CDR3 length: 15 amino acids. Per germline, CDR1 SNHLY and CDR2 FYNNEI. The CDR3 DNA reads TGTGCCAGCAGTGAATGGGCAGGGGGGGAGGATGAGCAGTTCTTC. Translating gives CASSEWAGGEDEQFF.

The chain employs TRBV7-9 and TRBJ2-3; 7 positions agree with TRBD2. The CDR3 runs to 14 residues. V was pared by 3 bases and J by 3 bases, with 3 bases of the junction left unmatched. The germline V gene encodes CDR1 SEHNR and CDR2 FQNEAQ (reference sequence). CDR3 nucleotides: TGTGCCAGCAGCTTCGGGGGGTTTACAGATACGCAGTATTTT. It codes for CASSFGGFTDTQYF. Complete variable domain (other parts from reference TRBV7-9 and TRBJ2-3): DTGVSQNPRHKITKRGQNVTFRCDPISEHNRLYWYRQTLGQGPEFLTYFQNEAQLEKSRLLSDRFSAERPKGSFSTLEIQRTEQGDSAMYLCASSFGGFTDTQYFGPGTRLTVL.

The chain is built from TRBV27 and TRBJ2-7, with a tentative D call TRBD1 (5 bases). Trimming took off 6 bases at V and 4 bases at J, with 10 bases between the two ends. In germline, CDR1 is MNHEY, CDR2 SMNVEV (reference sequence). The CDR3 spans 12 residues. The CDR3 is CASSSDNYEQYF. DNA of the CDR3: TGTGCCAGCAGCTCGGACAATTACGAGCAGTACTTC.

The chain combines TRBV7-2 with TRBJ1-1; 7 bases fit TRBD1. Germline-derived CDR1 and CDR2 are SGHTA and FQGNSA. The CDR3 runs 13 residues. V was clipped by 5 bases and J by 5 bases; unmatched bases: 5. The CDR3 spells CASSPTGRTEAFF. For the CDR3, the DNA is TGTGCCAGCAGCCCGACAGGGCGAACTGAAGCTTTCTTT.

This chain connects TRBV7-6 to TRBJ2-2; unclear D gene. This CDR3 is built from 18 residues. V shed 2 bases and J shed 5 bases, with 21 bases lying between them. CDR1 and CDR2 (germline): SGHVS, FNYEAQ. The CDR3, as DNA: TGTGCCAGCAGCTTAATGATTAAACACGGGCTACCTACCGGGGAGCTGTTTTTT. This sequence encodes CASSLMIKHGLPTGELFF.

This clonotype was seen once. CDR3 sequence: CSARDVGGPGYNEQFF. The CDR3 DNA is TGCAGTGCTAGAGATGTGGGGGGTCCGGGTTACAATGAGCAGTTCTTC. The rearrangement links TRBV20-1 to TRBJ2-1; D might be TRBD2 (6 bases). Trimming cost V 0 bases and J 4 bases, with 16 bases left between them. The CDR3 sequence is 16 residues long. Germline V gene sequence: CDR1 DFQATT, CDR2 SNEGSKA (reference sequence).

This chain uses TRBV7-9 with TRBJ1-1; possibly TRBD1 for D (5 bases). CDR1 SEHNR and CDR2 FQNEAQ come from the germline V gene (reference sequence). The CDR3 totals 13 residues. Trimming left V 5 bases short and J 4 bases short, with 11 bases between. This chain's CDR3 is CASSRPGATEAFF. The DNA of the CDR3 is TGTGCCAGCAGCCGTCCTGGGGCCACTGAAGCTTTCTTT.

V usage is TRBV27 and J usage is TRBJ1-1; no clear D gene. This CDR3 comprises 15 residues. Germline V gene sequence: CDR1 MNHEY, CDR2 SMNVEV (reference sequence). Trimming cost V 2 bases and J 3 bases, with 13 bases left between them. CDR3 in amino acids: CASSLIGGRHTEAFF. The CDR3 nucleotides read TGTGCCAGCAGTTTAATCGGAGGGAGGCACACTGAAGCTTTCTTT.

The chain is built from TRBV12-5 and TRBJ2-7, with 8 bases identical to TRBD1. V was pared by 6 bases and J by 3 bases, with 7 bases of the junction left unmatched. The length of the CDR3 is 14 residues. Germline CDR1 is LGHNT and CDR2 is FRNRAP. The CDR3 bases are TGTGCTAGTGGGTTCGGGACAGGCATCTACGAGCAGTACTTC. Protein product: CASGFGTGIYEQYF.

J is TRBJ2-1 and V is TRBV6-5; possible D gene TRBD2, 6 bases. The V gene's germline CDR1 is MNHEY and CDR2 SVGAGI. V gave up 2 bases and J gave up 8 bases, with 16 bases separating them. This CDR3 comprises 15 residues. CDR3 in DNA: TGTGCCAGCAGTTACACGCTCGGGAGTTCGGATGAGCAGTTCTTC. Amino acid sequence: CASSYTLGSSDEQFF.

The chain couples TRBV30 to TRBJ1-1; tentative D call: TRBD1 (5 bases). Germline V CDR1 and CDR2: GTSNPN, SVGIG (reference sequence). Trimming cost V 5 bases and J 3 bases, with 7 bases left between them. The CDR3 extends over 11 amino acids. CDR3 sequence (DNA): TGTGCCTGGGCGGGGGACACTGAAGCTTTCTTT. Translation: CAWAGDTEAFF.

The CDR3 nucleotides read TGTGCCAGCAGCTTAGACAGCGCCGGGGGTTACGAGCAGTACTTC. It encodes CASSLDSAGGYEQYF. V usage is TRBV7-2 and J usage is TRBJ2-7; D perhaps matches TRBD2 (6 bases). The V gene lost 1 base and the J gene lost 4 bases, with 14 bases spanning the gap. The CDR3 runs 15 residues. Germline V CDR1 and CDR2: SGHTA, FQGNSA.

CDR3 in amino acids: CASSLWGGRAFF. CDR3 coding DNA: TGTGCCAGCAGTTTATGGGGGGGAAGGGCTTTCTTT. The rearrangement links TRBV12-3 or TRBV12-4 to TRBJ1-1, with a weak D call TRBD1 (5 bases). CDR3 length equals 12 residues. V was cut by 2 bases and J by 11 bases, with 12 bases left in between.

In this sample, this clonotype turned up once. The chain couples TRBV7-9 to TRBJ1-2; 8 bases line up with TRBD1. The CDR3 is made up of 18 amino acids. V shed 5 bases, J shed 3 bases, and the junction held 17 bases outside the gene matches. Germline-derived CDR1 and CDR2 are SEHNR and FQNEAQ (reference sequence). CDR3 DNA sequence: TGTGCCAGCAGCCCCAACCTCGGACAGGGCCGATTAGACTATGGCTACACCTTC. This sequence encodes CASSPNLGQGRLDYGYTF. Complete variable domain (other parts from reference TRBV7-9 and TRBJ1-2): DTGVSQNPRHKITKRGQNVTFRCDPISEHNRLYWYRQTLGQGPEFLTYFQNEAQLEKSRLLSDRFSAERPKGSFSTLEIQRTEQGDSAMYLCASSPNLGQGRLDYGYTFGSGTRLTVV.

V gene TRBV7-2 combines with J gene TRBJ2-3; TRBD2 agrees at 8 bases. The CDR3 contains 17 residues. CDR1 SGHTA and CDR2 FQGNSA come from the germline V gene. The V and J ends lost 1 base and 1 base, in that order; junction bases with no gene match: 7. CDR3 in DNA: TGTGCCAGCAGCTTAGGGTTTAGCGGGACCCGCACAGATACGCAGTATTTT. This gives the protein CASSLGFSGTRTDTQYF. Supplemented by reference TRBV7-2 and TRBJ2-3, the full variable domain reads GAGVSQSPSNKVTEKGKDVELRCDPISGHTALYWYRQSLGQGLEFLIYFQGNSAPDKSGLPSDRFSAERTGGSVSTLTIQRTQQEDSAVYLCASSLGFSGTRTDTQYFGPGTRLTVL.

V usage is TRBV4-3 and J usage is TRBJ1-5; possibly TRBD1 for D (6 bases). The ends were cut back, 1 base at V and 7 bases at J, with 14 bases in the middle. This CDR3 has 15 residues. Germline assignment: CDR1 LGHNA and CDR2 YSLEER. The CDR3 DNA reads TGCGCCAGCAGCCAAGTCCTCGGGGGGCGGCAGCCCCAGCATTTT. It yields the protein CASSQVLGGRQPQHF.

The chain recombines TRBV12-3 or TRBV12-4 with TRBJ2-5; tentative D call: TRBD2 (6 bases). The CDR3 is made up of 16 amino acids. Trimming pared 5 bases from V and 7 bases from J, leaving 23 bases between. The CDR3, as DNA: TGTGCCAGCAGTCCCAACCTCGGGAGATCCCTCGGGACCCAGTACTTC. It codes for CASSPNLGRSLGTQYF.

This sequence joins TRBV11-2 and TRBJ2-1; D gene uncertain. The ends were cut back, 3 bases at V and 8 bases at J, with 5 bases in the middle. Germline values: CDR1 SGHAT, CDR2 FQNNGV. The CDR3 has 11 residues. CDR3: CASSFGDEQFF. The CDR3 DNA reads as TGTGCCAGCAGCTTTGGCGATGAGCAGTTCTTC. The full variable domain, completed using reference TRBV11-2 and TRBJ2-1, is EAGVAQSPRYKIIEKRQSVAFWCNPISGHATLYWYQQILGQGPKLLIQFQNNGVVDDSQLPKDRFSAERLKGVDSTLKIQPAKLEDSAVYLCASSFGDEQFFGPGTRLTVL.

This rearrangement joins TRBV5-1 to TRBJ2-4; D perhaps matches TRBD1 (7 bases). There are 15 residues in the CDR3. Germline lookup yields CDR1 SGHRS and CDR2 YFSETQ. The V end lost 4 bases, the J end lost 8 bases, and 19 bases lay between the germline ends. The CDR3: CASSPGGLRGDIQYF. CDR3 bases: TGCGCCAGCAGCCCTGGCGGCCTCAGGGGGGACATTCAGTACTTC.

The genes are TRBV3-1 and TRBJ2-7, with 7 positions matching TRBD1. Germline values: CDR1 LGHDT, CDR2 YNNKEL (reference sequence). CDR3 size: 15 residues. V was pared by 3 bases and J by 5 bases, with 10 bases of the junction left unmatched. In nucleotides, the CDR3 is TGTGCCAGCAGCCAGGATCTCAACAGGGGCCACGAGCAGTACTTC. Its translation: CASSQDLNRGHEQYF.

The rearrangement joins TRBV27 to TRBJ2-1, with a possible D match to TRBD1 (5 bases). Germline loops: CDR1 MNHEY, CDR2 SMNVEV (reference sequence). The CDR3 loop spans 14 amino acids. V lost 5 bases and J 4 bases, leaving 12 bases between the germline ends. The CDR3 nucleotides are TGTGCCAGCAGTCCGGCAGGGCCATACAATGAGCAGTTCTTC. Translating it yields CASSPAGPYNEQFF.

The rearrangement joins TRBV12-3 or TRBV12-4 to TRBJ2-3; 11 bases agree with TRBD2. This CDR3 spans 17 amino acids. Trimming took 2 bases from V and 1 from J; bases not matched to a gene: 5. The CDR3 nucleotides read TGTGCCAGCAGTTTATTACTAGCGGGAGCGGGCACAGATACGCAGTATTTT. Its protein product is CASSLLLAGAGTDTQYF.

V is TRBV6-2 or TRBV6-3 and J is TRBJ2-7, with no clear D. CDR1 and CDR2 (germline): MNHEY, SVGEGT. V lost 2 bases, J lost 0 bases, and 17 bases lay in between. There are 17 residues in the CDR3. This chain's CDR3 is CASSYGWSSQSSYEQYF. CDR3 nucleotides: TGTGCCAGCAGTTACGGTTGGTCAAGTCAGAGCTCCTACGAGCAGTACTTC.

The V gene is TRBV1, the J gene TRBJ2-3; TRBD1, the D gene given by the table, was not confirmed from the DNA. TRBV1 is given as a pseudogene. There are 16 residues in the CDR3. The CDR3 DNA is TGCACCAGCAGCCTCTCCTGTAATGGGAGTCCAGATACGCAGTATTTT. Its protein product is CTSSLSCNGSPDTQYF.